The clone carrying this TCR beta chain was observed a handful of times. Its specificity is unknown. In patients chosen for sequencing, flow cytometry had shown CD8+CD57+ cell expansion. Patients were untreated when blood was sampled. The data were obtained in a study of CD8+CD57+ T cells in acquired aplastic anemia. Findings and limits, study-wide: Under 35 was the count of CD8+ CDR3 sequences that patients shared with controls. In CD8+ cells, Simpson's diversity showed no significant difference between patients and controls.

For CDR3 and TCR beta VDJ profiling, genomic DNA was the template used. TCRdb re-called the reads through MiXCR, storing one row per CDR3 protein. The sample carries hundreds of thousands of distinct CDR3 sequences, over 25% recorded once. In germline, CDR1 is SGHAT, CDR2 FQNNGV. V lost 2 bases, J lost 0 bases, and 8 bases lay in between. The CDR3 covers 15 residues. The TCR was taken from a human donor with aplastic anemia. V and J are TRBV11-2 and TRBJ1-5; D is uncertain. Sequenced: sorted CD4+, CD8+, or CD8+CD57+ T cells (not recorded which) from PBMCs. CDR3 sequence (DNA): TGTGCCAGCAGCTTATCTTTTCGTAGCAATCAGCCCCAGCATTTT. Translating gives CASSLSFRSNQPQHF.